This is a list of T cell receptor beta chains from one sample in a study of blood T cell repertoires in COVID-19. Here immunoSEQ multiplex PCR was the method, and the copy in TCRdb shows in-frame clones only, minus some. Among around 110,000 clones listed, about 80% were seen once. Material for sequencing was peripheral blood. These receptors were obtained from a man in his 70s with active or convalescent COVID-19. Both conserved end residues are trimmed from each CDR3. Clone size, where shown, is once, few, many, or a class for clones that have expanded.

>TRBV7-2|few|TRBJ1-2
ASSLLGRAAYGYT
>TRBV5-1|.|TRBJ2-2
ASSPDLKGSGELF
>TRBV5-1|.|TRBJ2-1
ASSLAQIQF
>TRBV5-8|.|TRBJ2-7
ASSLALGHRGGEQY
>TRBV4-2|.|TRBJ2-7
ASSQEGTAREQY
>TRBV6-5|.|TRBJ2-7
ASSYSSGAPYEQY
>TRBV10-3|.|TRBJ1-2
AISDTTGQGNYGYT
>TRBV6-5|.|TRBJ1-1
ASSRGRSTEAF
>TRBV7-9|.|TRBJ1-1
ASSLVGGGFDTEAF
>TRBV7-7|.|TRBJ1-1
ASSRGVGQQKNEAF
>TRBV7-2|.|TRBJ2-2
ASSPSPTGELF
>TRBV11-2|.|TRBJ1-2
ASSFRRDPRYYGYT
>TRBV15|.|TRBJ2-1
ATSRATGSWQF
>TRBV10-3|.|TRBJ1-3
AITGLAGNTIY
>TRBV4-3|.|TRBJ2-2
ASSHSGTGYTGELF
>TRBV28|.|TRBJ1-2
ASSLGRSTYGYT
>TRBV6-4|once|TRBJ2-3
ASSKDRGTDTQY
>TRBV5-4|.|TRBJ1-4
ASSPKGQGREKLF
>TRBV4-3|.|TRBJ1-1
ASSQDPQGSTEAF
>TRBV3-1/TRBV3-2|.|TRBJ1-2
ASSQSSPSWGYT
>TRBV7-8|.|TRBJ1-1
ASSLAGGQPAEAF
>TRBV11-2|.|TRBJ2-1
ASSLYRTTSGRRNEQF
>TRBV11-2|.|TRBJ1-1
ASSLVLAGGTEAF
>TRBV7-3|once|TRBJ1-1
ASSYQSNTEAF
>TRBV6-4|.|TRBJ2-3
ASTSGTSRDTQY
>TRBV2|.|TRBJ2-2
ASRATAVGGELF
>TRBV6-5|.|TRBJ1-5
ASSTGGNLNQPQH
>TRBV5-1|.|TRBJ1-1
ASSLIQGPNTEAF
>TRBV19|.|TRBJ1-1
ASSLDRGIVSTEAF
>TRBV7-3|.|TRBJ2-7
ASSQGLASHEQY
>TRBV18|.|TRBJ1-1
ASSPPFGGEAF
>TRBV18|.|TRBJ1-1
ASSPRPGGLNTEAF
>TRBV21-1|few|TRBJ1-1
ASSNRYMNTEAF
>TRBV6-5|once|TRBJ2-7
ASITTETGGREQY
>TRBV7-9|many|TRBJ2-5
ASSLVTGETQY
>TRBV5-6|.|TRBJ2-7
ASSLRYRYSYEQY
>TRBV7-2|.|TRBJ2-7
ASSPQEGLGEQY
>TRBV5-1|.|TRBJ1-1
ASSVAGGYTEAF
>TRBV2|few|TRBJ2-7
ASSEISGYSYEQY
>TRBV28|.|TRBJ2-5
ASSLAAGVGQETQY
>TRBV19|.|TRBJ2-5
ASNNGENQETQY
>TRBV9|.|TRBJ2-1
ASSVVERKGGANEQF
>TRBV12-3/TRBV12-4|.|TRBJ2-1
ASSHGSYNEQF
>TRBV9|.|TRBJ1-1
ASSVAGNTEAF
>TRBV7-2|.|TRBJ1-1
ASSLSRGFGTEAF
>TRBV5-8|.|TRBJ1-2
ASSYRDRGRGYT
>TRBV5-1|.|TRBJ2-7
ASAGQAVSYEQY
>TRBV5-1|.|TRBJ1-2
ASSERDSNTGYT
>TRBV7-8|.|TRBJ2-3
ASSRPTSGAQY
>TRBV27|.|TRBJ2-4
ASSPLTSGSNIQY
>TRBV24-1|once|TRBJ2-3
ATSDWDRLPTDTQY
>TRBV9|.|TRBJ2-7
ASSVGPTGGYEQY
>TRBV19|many|TRBJ1-1
ASSRYSNTEAF
>TRBV18|.|TRBJ1-2
ASSPTSTPAYGYT
>TRBV5-4|.|TRBJ2-1
ATSRRAGGPNEQF
>TRBV3-1/TRBV3-2|.|TRBJ2-7
ASSQSLPAGKLRPSYEQY
>TRBV2|.|TRBJ1-5
ASSERRGDQPQH
>TRBV19|.|TRBJ1-5
ASRTGQYFSNQPQH
>TRBV6-5|.|TRBJ1-1
ASSYSTPASEAF